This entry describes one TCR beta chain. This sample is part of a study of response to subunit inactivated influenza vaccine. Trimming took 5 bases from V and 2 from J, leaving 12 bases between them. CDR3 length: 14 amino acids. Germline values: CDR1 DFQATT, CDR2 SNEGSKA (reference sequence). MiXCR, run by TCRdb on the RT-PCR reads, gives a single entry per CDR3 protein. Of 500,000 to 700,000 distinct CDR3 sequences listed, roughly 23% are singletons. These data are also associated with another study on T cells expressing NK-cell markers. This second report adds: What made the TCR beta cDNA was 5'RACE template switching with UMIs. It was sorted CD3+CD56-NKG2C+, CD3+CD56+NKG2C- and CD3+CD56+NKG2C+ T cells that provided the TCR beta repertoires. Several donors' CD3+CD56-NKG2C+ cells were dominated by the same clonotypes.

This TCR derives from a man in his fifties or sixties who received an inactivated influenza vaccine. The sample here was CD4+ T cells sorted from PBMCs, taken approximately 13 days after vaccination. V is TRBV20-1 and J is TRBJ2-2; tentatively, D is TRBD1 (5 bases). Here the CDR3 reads CSAQDRVNTGELFF. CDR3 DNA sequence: TGCAGTGCTCAAGACAGAGTTAACACCGGGGAGCTGTTTTTT.